This T cell receptor (beta chain) is drawn from a study of cytomegalovirus exposure and HLA in healthy donors. The study, taken as a whole, reports: Later analysis demonstrated an association between a missense DCLRE1C variant and TCR beta V- and J-gene trimming. In vitro testing confirmed three CMV-associated chains as specific for CMV antigens. According to a later analysis, donors in an Asian-associated ancestry cluster reportedly had fewer N-insertions than the approximately 720-donor mean.

13 Jbeta primers and 60 Vbeta primers were used for the PCR. The method was immunoSEQ multiplex PCR; TCRdb's version includes in-frame clones alone and lacks a portion of them. The data show 200,000 or so clones, about 81% seen once. Worth noting for this clone: What it recognizes is unknown.

This clonotype originated in a woman between 18 and 30 years old in good health and CMV-seropositive. Material for sequencing was PBMCs.

The chain's CDR3 is CASSPHASREYNEQFF. In DNA form, the CDR3 reads TGTGCCAGCAGCCCCCATGCCTCCAGGGAATACAATGAGCAGTTCTTC. The V call is TRBV4-2, the J call TRBJ2-1; possibly TRBD1 for D (5 bases). The germline gives CDR1 LGHNA, CDR2 YNFKEQ. The CDR3 length is 16 residues. The V end was cut by 4 bases, the J end by 4 bases, with 17 bases between.